These 24 T cell receptor beta chains originate from one sample sequenced in a study of breast tumors, draining lymph nodes, adjacent tissues. TCRdb reprocessed the multiplex PCR reads with MiXCR, giving one entry per CDR3 protein. The sample lists some 200,000 distinct CDR3 sequences, approximately 31% occurring once. The lymph nodes were axillary draining lymph nodes from breast cancer patients. Sequencing was performed on axillary lymph node tissue. Receptors were obtained from a female donor with breast cancer. Some clones in this sample may be carry-over from other donors' samples.

This clonotype occurred many times. The chain couples TRBV24-1 to TRBJ1-2; unclear D gene. V lost 2 bases to trimming and J lost 4 bases, with 16 bases between them. The CDR3 covers 16 residues. Germline CDR1 KGHDR, CDR2 SFDVKD. The CDR3 DNA reads TGTGCCACCAGTGATTCGGGTAGGGAGACCGGCTATGGCTACACCTTC. It codes for CATSDSGRETGYGYTF.

This clonotype was seen at least ten times. This chain connects TRBV7-9 to TRBJ2-1; 12 bases are shared with TRBD2. Germline V CDR1 and CDR2: SEHNR, FQNEAQ (reference sequence). V was clipped by 2 bases and J by 7 bases; unmatched bases: 15. CDR3 length: 19 amino acids. The CDR3 protein is CASSLNVILAGGMGNEQFF. CDR3 sequence (DNA): TGTGCCAGCAGCTTAAATGTGATCCTAGCGGGAGGGATGGGGAATGAGCAGTTCTTC.

With respect to this clonotype: The DNA is left out, because the CDR3 cannot be placed on it with certainty; the CDR3 is given as TCRdb lists it. The chain links TRBV10-3 to TRBJ1-2; no DNA check was done on the table's D call, TRBD1. CDR1 and CDR2 from the germline V gene are ENHRY and SYGVKD. The CDR3 contains 18 residues when both ends are counted. This chain's CDR3 is CAISQDRDNQPQHFGYTF.

Worth noting for this clonotype: Just one base apart from a much larger clone, this may be a read error. This likely comes from a read error, as the CDR3 has no conserved phenylalanine or tryptophan at its end. The V call is TRBV11-3, the J call TRBJ2-2; unclear D gene. The CDR3 runs to 14 residues. Germline CDR1 and CDR2: SGHNT and YENEEA. Between the trimmed V and J ends, which lost 1 base and 7 bases, there was a span of 10 bases. The CDR3 nucleotides read TGTGCCAGCAGCTTAGGGGTGCCCGGCGGGGAGCTGTTTTCT. Translating gives CASSLGVPGGELFS.

This clonotype appeared many times. V gene TRBV19 combines with J gene TRBJ2-1, with TRBD2 matching over 9 bases. With 5 bases clipped from V and 4 bases from J, the junction kept 18 bases outside the gene matches. This CDR3 is 19 amino acids long. The V gene's germline CDR1 is LNHDA and CDR2 SQIVND (reference sequence). The CDR3 sequence: CASSPRLAGGGASYNEQFF. The CDR3 bases are TGTGCCAGTAGTCCCCGCCTGGCTGGCGGGGGGGCGAGTTACAATGAGCAGTTCTTC.

This clonotype has at least ten counts. The chain combines TRBV2 with TRBJ2-2, with D tentatively TRBD1 or TRBD2 (5 bases each). The CDR3 length is 13 residues. Germline CDR1 reads SNHLY; CDR2 reads FYNNEI. Trimming stripped 7 bases from V and 4 bases from J, with 10 bases between. The CDR3 region has the DNA TGTGCCAGCATGGGGGAGCCCACCGGGGAGCTGTTTTTT. Translation: CASMGEPTGELFF. Variable domain in full (rest from reference TRBV2 and TRBJ2-2): EPEVTQTPSHQVTQMGQEVILRCVPISNHLYFYWYRQILGQKVEFLVSFYNNEISEKSEIFDDQFSVERPDGSNFTLKIRSTKLEDSAMYFCASMGEPTGELFFGEGSRLTVL.

As for this clonotype: Just one base apart from a much larger clone, this may be a read error. The chain uses TRBV5-5 and TRBJ2-3; D uncertain. CDR3 length: 15 amino acids. Germline lookup yields CDR1 SGHKS and CDR2 YYEKEE (reference sequence). The CDR3 DNA follows: TGTGCCAGCAGCTTGTCCACGGCCAAGTCAGATGCGCAGTATTTT. Protein: CASSLSTAKSDAQYF.

In its sample, this clonotype was seen a few times. A much larger clone sits a single nucleotide away, making a read error possible. The gene calls are TRBV20-1 and TRBJ2-7, with D hard to call. CDR3 length equals 14 residues. Germline CDR1 is DFQATT and CDR2 is SNEGSKA (reference sequence). Trimming cost V 1 base and J 6 bases, with 16 bases left between them. The CDR3 DNA reads TGCAGTGCTAGAGCGGAATCTAGTCCCTCCGAGCAGTACTTC. Translating gives CSARAESSPSEQYF.

This clonotype has at least ten counts. This chain links TRBV7-2 with TRBJ2-7; the match to TRBD2 covers 8 bases. Looked up from germline, CDR1 is SGHTA and CDR2 is FQGNSA. The CDR3 totals 14 residues. The V segment lost 5 bases and the J segment 2 bases; nucleotides outside the gene matches: 5. CDR3: CASSTTGGAYEQYF. The CDR3, as DNA: TGTGCCAGCAGCACCACGGGGGGGGCCTACGAGCAGTACTTC.

For this clonotype: A much larger clone is a single base away; this may be a read error. V and J are TRBV19 and TRBJ2-3; tentatively, D is TRBD2 (6 bases). Germline CDR1 LNHDA, CDR2 SQIVND (reference sequence). The V end was cut by 3 bases, the J end by 5 bases, with 18 bases between. CDR3 length equals 16 residues. The CDR3 sequence is CASSMGSGSPIDTQYF. The CDR3 DNA follows: TGTGCCAGTAGTATGGGGTCCGGGAGCCCCATAGATACGCAGTATTTT.

This clonotype was seen many times. This rearrangement joins TRBV30 to TRBJ2-3, with D hard to call. Germline V gene sequence: CDR1 GTSNPN, CDR2 SVGIG (reference sequence). V lost 0 bases, J lost 4 bases, and 8 bases lay in between. This CDR3 has 13 amino acids. CDR3 residues: CAWSVLGPDTQYF. Here the CDR3 DNA reads TGTGCCTGGAGTGTACTCGGCCCAGATACGCAGTATTTT.

In its sample, this clonotype was seen many times. V usage is TRBV15 and J usage is TRBJ2-2; unclear D gene. Trimming pared 5 bases from V and 1 base from J, leaving 5 bases between. The CDR3 is 13 amino acids. Germline V gene sequence: CDR1 LNHNV, CDR2 YYDKDF (reference sequence). CDR3 bases: TGTGCCACCAGCCCCAGGAACACCGGGGAGCTGTTTTTT. Translation gives CATSPRNTGELFF.

This rearrangement joins TRBV10-2 to TRBJ2-4, with 11 bases aligning to TRBD2. The CDR3 runs 13 residues. J was trimmed by 15 bases and V by 6 bases; bases with no gene match: 10. Germline lookup yields CDR1 WSHSY and CDR2 SAAADI. CDR3 amino acids: CASRSVAGGRSYF. The CDR3 nucleotides read TGCGCCAGCAGGTCGGTAGCGGGGGGGCGATCGTACTTC.

This clonotype has only a few counts. The rearrangement joins TRBV19 to TRBJ1-1; perhaps TRBD1 as D (5 bases). This CDR3 is built from 15 residues. The V end was cut by 3 bases, the J end by 1 base, with 12 bases between. Germline V gives CDR1 LNHDA, CDR2 SQIVND (reference sequence). The CDR3 sequence: CASSIGPGQNTEAFF. The CDR3 nucleotides read TGTGCCAGTAGTATCGGGCCAGGGCAGAACACTGAAGCTTTCTTT.

This clonotype was picked up many times. The chain has TRBV9 and TRBJ2-3, with 9 bases aligning to TRBD1. This CDR3 contains 16 residues. In germline, CDR1 is SGDLS, CDR2 YYNGEE. V lost 4 bases and J lost 1; bases outside the gene matches: 7. CDR3 protein: CASSNRRTGGTDTQYF. The CDR3 DNA reads as TGTGCCAGCAGCAACCGGCGGACAGGGGGCACAGATACGCAGTATTTT.

This clonotype was observed at least ten times. The gene calls are TRBV20-1 and TRBJ1-5; weak D call: TRBD1 (5 bases). This CDR3 spans 14 amino acids. Germline CDR1 is DFQATT and CDR2 is SNEGSKA (reference sequence). Trimming left V 5 bases short and J 2 bases short, with 13 bases between. In nucleotides, the CDR3 is TGCAGTGCTCTCTCTGGGGGGGGCAATCAGCCCCAGCATTTT. Translation gives CSALSGGGNQPQHF.

The sample holds many counts of this clonotype. The chain employs TRBV9 and TRBJ1-2; D ambiguous. Germline V lookup: CDR1 SGDLS, CDR2 YYNGEE. The CDR3 spans 13 residues. The germline V and J ends were trimmed by 1 base and 8 bases, with 12 bases remaining between them. The CDR3 here is CASSVSKTLGYTF. The CDR3 DNA follows: TGTGCCAGCAGCGTATCGAAGACGCTCGGCTACACCTTC.

This clonotype was picked up many times. This chain links TRBV12-3 or TRBV12-4 with TRBJ2-3; 11 bases are a match to TRBD2. Unmatched junction bases numbered 5, after V lost 3 bases and J lost 6 bases. The CDR3 has 15 residues. For the CDR3, the DNA is TGTGCCAGCAGTTTTCTAGCGGGAGGCTCGGATACGCAGTATTTT. Translated, it gives CASSFLAGGSDTQYF.

This clonotype was found many times. The chain recombines TRBV5-1 with TRBJ2-7; no clear D. The CDR3 is 14 amino acids. Germline-derived CDR1 and CDR2 are SGHRS and YFSETQ. V lost 0 bases and J 5 bases, leaving 12 bases between the germline ends. The CDR3 protein is CASSLGPSTDEQYF. CDR3 in DNA: TGCGCCAGCAGCTTGGGTCCGAGTACGGACGAGCAGTACTTC.

This clonotype was detected many times. The chain employs TRBV11-2 and TRBJ1-2, with TRBD1 matching over 8 bases. Per germline, CDR1 SGHAT and CDR2 FQNNGV. With V trimmed by 1 base and J by 7 bases, 2 bases remained unmatched. CDR3 length equals 13 residues. CDR3 sequence reads: CASSLVTGGGYTF. CDR3 sequence (DNA): TGTGCCAGCAGCTTAGTAACAGGGGGTGGCTACACCTTC.

This clonotype came up once. The chain joins TRBV15 to TRBJ2-2; D is undetermined. Germline loops: CDR1 LNHNV, CDR2 YYDKDF (reference sequence). The ends were cut back, 0 bases at V and 7 bases at J, with 12 bases in the middle. The CDR3 runs to 15 residues. CDR3 residues: CATSRDPRGVGELFF. The CDR3 nucleotides read TGTGCCACCAGCAGAGACCCCCGTGGGGTCGGGGAGCTGTTTTTT.

This clonotype came up many times. This CDR3 is CASSLGQGTQYF. The CDR3 nucleotides read TGCGCCAGCAGCTTGGGACAGGGAACCCAGTACTTC. V gene TRBV5-1 combines with J gene TRBJ2-5; 7 bases align to TRBD1. This CDR3 has 12 amino acids. The germline V gene has CDR1 SGHRS and CDR2 YFSETQ. V was clipped by 0 bases and J by 8 bases; unmatched bases: 1.

The table lists this clonotype with a few counts. The J gene is TRBJ1-3, the V gene TRBV30; weak D call: TRBD1 (6 bases). Germline CDR1 GTSNPN, CDR2 SVGIG (reference sequence). The CDR3 totals 15 residues. V lost 4 bases and J 4 bases, leaving 17 bases between the germline ends. CDR3 residues: CAWNTGAIRGNTIYF. DNA for the CDR3: TGTGCCTGGAATACGGGGGCGATTAGGGGAAACACCATATATTTT.

Remarks on this clonotype: The junction and the germline gene differ at one end; a read error may be behind it. The V call is TRBV7-2, the J call TRBJ2-1; TRBD2 agrees at 16 bases. CDR3 size: 15 residues. CDR1 SGHTA and CDR2 FQGNSA come from the germline V gene. The CDR3 DNA reads as TGTGTCAGCACCACGCCTTCGGGACTAGCGGGAGGGATGCTCTTC. Its translation is CVSTTPSGLAGGMLF.